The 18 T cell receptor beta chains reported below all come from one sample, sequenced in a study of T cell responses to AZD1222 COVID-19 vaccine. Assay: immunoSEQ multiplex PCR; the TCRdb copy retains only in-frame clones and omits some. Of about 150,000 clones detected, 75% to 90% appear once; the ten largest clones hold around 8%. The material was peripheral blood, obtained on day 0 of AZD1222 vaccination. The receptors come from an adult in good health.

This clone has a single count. CDR3 in amino acids: CASSPGQINEKLFF. CDR3 DNA sequence: TGTGCCAGCTCACCGGGACAGATTAATGAAAAACTGTTTTTT. This sequence joins TRBV18 and TRBJ1-4, with 7 bases fitting TRBD1. This CDR3 comprises 14 residues. V lost 3 bases to trimming and J lost 4 bases; unmatched junction nucleotides: 2. Germline assignment: CDR1 KGHSH and CDR2 LQKENI.

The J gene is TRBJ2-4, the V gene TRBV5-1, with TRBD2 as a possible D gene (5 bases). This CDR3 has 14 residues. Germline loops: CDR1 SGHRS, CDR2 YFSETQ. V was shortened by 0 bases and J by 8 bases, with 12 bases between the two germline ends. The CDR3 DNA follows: TGCGCCAGCAGCTTGGAAGGAGTGGGAGACATTCAGTACTTC. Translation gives CASSLEGVGDIQYF.

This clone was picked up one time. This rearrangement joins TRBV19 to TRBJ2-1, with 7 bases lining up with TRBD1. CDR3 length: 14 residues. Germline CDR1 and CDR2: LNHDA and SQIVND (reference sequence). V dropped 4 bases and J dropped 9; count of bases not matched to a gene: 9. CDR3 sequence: CASSTQQGTGEQFF. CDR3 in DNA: TGTGCCAGTAGTACCCAACAGGGGACGGGTGAGCAGTTCTTC. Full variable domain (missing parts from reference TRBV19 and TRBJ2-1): DGGITQSPKYLFRKEGQNVTLSCEQNLNHDAMYWYRQDPGQGLRLIYYSQIVNDFQKGDIAEGYSVSREKKESFPLTVTSAQKNPTAFYLCASSTQQGTGEQFFGPGTRLTVL.

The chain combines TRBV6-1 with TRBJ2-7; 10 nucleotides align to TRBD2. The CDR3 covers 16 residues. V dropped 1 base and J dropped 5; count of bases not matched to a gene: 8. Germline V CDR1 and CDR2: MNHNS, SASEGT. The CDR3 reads CASSEGSGRAVHEQYF. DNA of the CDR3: TGTGCCAGCAGTGAAGGAAGCGGGAGGGCCGTTCACGAGCAGTACTTC.

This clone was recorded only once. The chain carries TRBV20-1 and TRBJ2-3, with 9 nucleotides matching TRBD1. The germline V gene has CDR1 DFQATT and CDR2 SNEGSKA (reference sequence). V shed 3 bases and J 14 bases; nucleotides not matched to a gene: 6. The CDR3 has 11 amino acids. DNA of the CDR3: TGCAGTGCTAGGCTGGGGGACAGGGTGTATTTT. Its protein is CSARLGDRVYF.

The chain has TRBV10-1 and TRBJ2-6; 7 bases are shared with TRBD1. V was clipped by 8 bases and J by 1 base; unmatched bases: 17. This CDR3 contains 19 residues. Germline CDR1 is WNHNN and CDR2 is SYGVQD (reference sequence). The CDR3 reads CASLPVLGTGESGANVLTF. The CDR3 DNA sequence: TGCGCCAGCCTCCCCGTTTTAGGTACAGGGGAGTCTGGGGCCAACGTCCTGACTTTC.

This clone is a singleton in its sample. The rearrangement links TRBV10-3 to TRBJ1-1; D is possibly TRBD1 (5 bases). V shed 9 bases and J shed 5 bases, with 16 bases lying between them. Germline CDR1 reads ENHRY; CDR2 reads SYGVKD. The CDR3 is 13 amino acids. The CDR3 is CAITTFGGTEAFF. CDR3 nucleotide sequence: TGTGCCATTACTACGTTCGGGGGAACTGAAGCTTTCTTT.

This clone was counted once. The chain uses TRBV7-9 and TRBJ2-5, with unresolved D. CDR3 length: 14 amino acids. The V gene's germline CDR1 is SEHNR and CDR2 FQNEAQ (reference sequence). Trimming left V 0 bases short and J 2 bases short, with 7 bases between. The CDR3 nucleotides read TGTGCCAGCAGCTTAGCGTTCGGGCAAGAGACCCAGTACTTC. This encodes CASSLAFGQETQYF.

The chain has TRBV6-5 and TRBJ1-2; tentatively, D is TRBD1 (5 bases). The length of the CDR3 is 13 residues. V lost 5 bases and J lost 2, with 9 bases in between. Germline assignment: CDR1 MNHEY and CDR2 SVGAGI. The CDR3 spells CASSPWDNYGYTF. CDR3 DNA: TGTGCCAGCAGTCCCTGGGACAACTATGGCTACACCTTC.

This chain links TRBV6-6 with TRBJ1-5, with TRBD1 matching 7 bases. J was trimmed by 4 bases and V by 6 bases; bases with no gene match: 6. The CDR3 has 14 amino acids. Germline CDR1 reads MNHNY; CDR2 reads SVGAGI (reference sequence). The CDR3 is CASREQGNNQPQHF. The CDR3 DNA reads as TGTGCCAGCAGGGAACAGGGGAATAATCAGCCCCAGCATTTT.

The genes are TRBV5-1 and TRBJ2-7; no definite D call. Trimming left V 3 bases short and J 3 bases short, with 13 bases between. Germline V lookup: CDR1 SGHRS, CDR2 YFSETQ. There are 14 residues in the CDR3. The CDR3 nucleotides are TGCGCCAGCAGCTCCTCCCCCCAACTCTACGAGCAGTACTTC. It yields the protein CASSSSPQLYEQYF.

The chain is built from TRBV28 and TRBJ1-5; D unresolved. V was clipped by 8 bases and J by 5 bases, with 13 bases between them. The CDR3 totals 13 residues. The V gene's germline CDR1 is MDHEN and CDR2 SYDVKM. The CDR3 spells CASEGYVDQPQHF. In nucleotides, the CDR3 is TGTGCCAGCGAAGGGTATGTGGATCAGCCCCAGCATTTT.

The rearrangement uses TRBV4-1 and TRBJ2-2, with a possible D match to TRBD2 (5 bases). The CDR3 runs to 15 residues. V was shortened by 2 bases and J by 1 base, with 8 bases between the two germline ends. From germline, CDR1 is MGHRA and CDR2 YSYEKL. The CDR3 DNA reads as TGCGCCAGCAGCCAAAATGGGAGGAACACCGGGGAGCTGTTTTTT. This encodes CASSQNGRNTGELFF.

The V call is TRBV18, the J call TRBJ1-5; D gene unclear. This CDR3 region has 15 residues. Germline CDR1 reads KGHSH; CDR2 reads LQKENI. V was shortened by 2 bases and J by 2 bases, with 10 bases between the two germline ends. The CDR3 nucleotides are TGTGCCAGCTCACCAGCGACCGGGGGCAATCAGCCCCAGCATTTT. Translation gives CASSPATGGNQPQHF. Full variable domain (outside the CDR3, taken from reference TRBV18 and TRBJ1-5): NAGVMQNPRHLVRRRGQEARLRCSPMKGHSHVYWYRQLPEEGLKFMVYLQKENIIDESGMPKERFSAEFPKEGPSILRIQQVVRGDSAAYFCASSPATGGNQPQHFGDGTRLSIL.

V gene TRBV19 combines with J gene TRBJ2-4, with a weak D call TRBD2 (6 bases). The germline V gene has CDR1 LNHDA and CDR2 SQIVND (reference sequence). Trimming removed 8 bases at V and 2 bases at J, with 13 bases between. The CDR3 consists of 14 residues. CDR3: CASSYGGTKNIQYF. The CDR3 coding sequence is TGTGCCAGTTCTTATGGGGGGACCAAAAACATTCAGTACTTC.

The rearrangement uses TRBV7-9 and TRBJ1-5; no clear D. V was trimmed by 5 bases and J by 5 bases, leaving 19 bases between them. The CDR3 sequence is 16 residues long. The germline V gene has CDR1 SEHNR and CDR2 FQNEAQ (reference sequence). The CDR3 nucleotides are TGTGCCAGCAGCCCCGTCCCAGTAGCTGGGGATCAGCCCCAGCATTTT. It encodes CASSPVPVAGDQPQHF.

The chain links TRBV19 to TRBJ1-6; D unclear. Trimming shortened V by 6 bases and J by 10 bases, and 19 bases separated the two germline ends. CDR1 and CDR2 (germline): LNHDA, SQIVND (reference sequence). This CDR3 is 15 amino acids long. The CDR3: CASRAGQHPRSPLHF. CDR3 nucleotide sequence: TGTGCCAGTAGGGCCGGGCAGCACCCCCGGTCACCCCTCCACTTT.

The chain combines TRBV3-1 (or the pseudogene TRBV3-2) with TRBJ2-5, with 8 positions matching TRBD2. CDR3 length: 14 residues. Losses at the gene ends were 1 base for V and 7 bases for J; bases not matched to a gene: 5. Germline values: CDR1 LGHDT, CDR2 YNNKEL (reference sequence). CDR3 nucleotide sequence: TGTGCCAGCAGCCAAGGGACTAGCTTCGGGACCCAGTACTTC. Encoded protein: CASSQGTSFGTQYF.